This T cell receptor (beta chain) stems from a study of T-cell memory formation after mild COVID-19. Study information: TCR clusters were mostly donor specific.

Germline CDR1 is SGHRS and CDR2 is YFSETQ. This CDR3 spans 15 amino acids. Trimming left V 2 bases short and J 3 bases short, with 11 bases between. This clonotype was observed a handful of times. Constant-segment primers were used for 5'RACE, and the resulting TCR alpha and TCR beta cDNA libraries carried sample barcodes and UMIs. TCRdb itself ran the 5' RACE reads through MiXCR, one entry per CDR3 protein. The sample includes around 300,000 distinct CDR3 sequences, over 10% seen only once; the top ten take roughly a fifth. Sequencing was done on a sample of PBMCs or a T cell subset sorted from them (not recorded which). The clonotype was recovered from a man aged 18 to 30 who had mild COVID-19 (a few samples of this study predate the infection). Cell type and time point are not known. The J gene is TRBJ2-2, the V gene TRBV5-1, with D perhaps TRBD2 (5 bases). The CDR3 region is CASSFIGLDTGELFF. In DNA form, the CDR3 reads TGCGCCAGCAGCTTCATCGGACTCGACACCGGGGAGCTGTTTTTT.